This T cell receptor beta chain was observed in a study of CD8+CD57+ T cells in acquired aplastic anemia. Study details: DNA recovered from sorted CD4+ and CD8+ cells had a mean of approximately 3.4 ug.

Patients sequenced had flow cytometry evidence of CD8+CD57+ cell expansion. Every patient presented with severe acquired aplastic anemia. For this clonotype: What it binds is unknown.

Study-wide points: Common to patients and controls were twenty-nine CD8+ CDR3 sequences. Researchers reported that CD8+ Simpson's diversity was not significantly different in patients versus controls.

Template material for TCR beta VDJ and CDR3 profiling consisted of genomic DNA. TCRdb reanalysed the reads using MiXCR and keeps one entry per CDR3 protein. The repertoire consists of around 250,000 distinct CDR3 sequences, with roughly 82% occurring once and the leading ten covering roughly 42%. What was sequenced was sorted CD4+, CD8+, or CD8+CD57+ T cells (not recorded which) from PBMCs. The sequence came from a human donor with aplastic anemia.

The CDR3 DNA follows: TGTGCCAGCAGCTTCGGGGTTACGGGTGGTAAGTTCTTC. It yields the protein CASSFGVTGGKFF. The J gene is TRBJ2-1, the V gene TRBV7-8; a possible D gene is TRBD2 (5 bases). The V end lost 3 bases, the J end lost 14 bases, and 17 bases lay between the germline ends. The CDR3 is 13 amino acids. CDR1 and CDR2 from the germline V gene are SGHVS and FQNEAQ.